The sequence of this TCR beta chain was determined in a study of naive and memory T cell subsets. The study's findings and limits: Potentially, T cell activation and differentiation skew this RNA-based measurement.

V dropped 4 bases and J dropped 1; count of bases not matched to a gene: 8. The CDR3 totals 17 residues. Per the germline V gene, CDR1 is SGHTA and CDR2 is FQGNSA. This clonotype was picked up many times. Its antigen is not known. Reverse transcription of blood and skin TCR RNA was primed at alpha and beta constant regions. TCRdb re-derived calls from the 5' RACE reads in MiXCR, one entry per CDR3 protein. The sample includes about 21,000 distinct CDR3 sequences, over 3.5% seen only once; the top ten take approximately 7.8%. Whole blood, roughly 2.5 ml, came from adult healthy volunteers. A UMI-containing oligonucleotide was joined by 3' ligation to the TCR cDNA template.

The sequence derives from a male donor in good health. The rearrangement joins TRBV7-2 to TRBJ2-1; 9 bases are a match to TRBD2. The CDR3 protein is CASSSRTSVWSYNEQFF. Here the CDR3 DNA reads TGTGCCAGCAGCTCCCGGACTAGCGTTTGGTCCTACAATGAGCAGTTCTTC.